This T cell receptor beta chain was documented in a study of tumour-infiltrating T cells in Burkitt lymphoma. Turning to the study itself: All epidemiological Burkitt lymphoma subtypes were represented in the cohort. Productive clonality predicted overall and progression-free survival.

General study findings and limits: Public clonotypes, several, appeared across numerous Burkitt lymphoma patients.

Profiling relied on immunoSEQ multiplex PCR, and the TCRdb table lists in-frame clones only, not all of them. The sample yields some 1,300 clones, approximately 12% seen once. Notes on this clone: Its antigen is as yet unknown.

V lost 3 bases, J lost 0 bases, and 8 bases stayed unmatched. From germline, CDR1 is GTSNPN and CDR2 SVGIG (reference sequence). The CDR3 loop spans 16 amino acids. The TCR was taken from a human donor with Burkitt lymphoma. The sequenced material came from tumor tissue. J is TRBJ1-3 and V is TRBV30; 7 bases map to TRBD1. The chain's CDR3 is CAWRRTGHISGNTIYF. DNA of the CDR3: TGTGCCTGGAGACGGACAGGCCATATCTCTGGAAACACCATATATTTT.